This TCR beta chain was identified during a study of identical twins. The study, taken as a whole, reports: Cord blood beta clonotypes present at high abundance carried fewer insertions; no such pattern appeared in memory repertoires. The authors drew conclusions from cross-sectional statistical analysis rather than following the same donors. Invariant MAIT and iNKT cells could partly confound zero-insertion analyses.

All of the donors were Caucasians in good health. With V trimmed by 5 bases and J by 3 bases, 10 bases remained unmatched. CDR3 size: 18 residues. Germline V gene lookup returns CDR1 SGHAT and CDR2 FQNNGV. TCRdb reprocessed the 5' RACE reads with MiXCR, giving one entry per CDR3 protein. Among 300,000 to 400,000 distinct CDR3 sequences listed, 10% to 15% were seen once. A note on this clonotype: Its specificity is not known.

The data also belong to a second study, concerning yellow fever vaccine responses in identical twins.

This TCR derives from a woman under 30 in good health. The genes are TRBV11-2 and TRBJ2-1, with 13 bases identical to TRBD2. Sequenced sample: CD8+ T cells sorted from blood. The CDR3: CASSRPTSGGPRYNEQFF. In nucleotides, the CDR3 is TGTGCCAGCAGCCGTCCGACTAGCGGGGGGCCCCGCTACAATGAGCAGTTCTTC.